Included here is one TCR beta chain sequence, with context. The antigen it recognizes is unknown. The sample holds no much larger clone one base away, and base qualities are not on file. Looking up the germline V gene (reference sequence) yields CDR1 SEHNR and CDR2 FQNEAQ. V is cut back by 1 base and J by 3 bases, with 10 bases in the junction unmatched. The CDR3 covers 17 residues, taking in both the cysteine and the phenylalanine. Kept here is only the CDR3 DNA, which spans 51 bases and is read in frame from base 1. Separate from the approximately 700-subject first cohort, the validation cohort of 95 to 150 subjects was the group to which the donors belonged. These data originate in a study of cytomegalovirus exposure and HLA in healthy donors (dated by TCRdb to 2015 to 2018). Regarding the complete study: According to a later analysis, one platform produced both the 100 to 150 validation repertoires and the 730 or so repertoires of the first cohort. The study aimed to test whether cataloging public T cell receptors could reveal signatures of past pathogen exposure. A separate validation cohort of roughly 120 different subjects was used in addition to the approximately 700-subject first cohort. The study combined high-throughput TCR immunosequencing, statistical association of individual TCRs with disease status, and machine learning to predict cytomegalovirus infection status.

What the study reported, not specific to this receptor: Across donors, most TCR sequences were observed very rarely, whereas some public TCRs were present in many individuals. According to the authors, the approach could potentially be generalized to other disease states and immunological phenotypes. In vitro tests confirmed that a few of the cytomegalovirus-associated TCR beta chains recognize cytomegalovirus antigens. The study listed 164 TCR beta chains as associated with cytomegalovirus. In a later analysis, TCRs clustered in the first cohort were found to also tend to co-occur in the 100 to 150 validation repertoires, with about 93% of cluster scores above 0. All 120 or so repertoires were used to score co-occurrence in the validation cohort in a later analysis, because that analysis had no HLA typing for the cohort. The classifier was reported to diagnose cytomegalovirus status with high specificity and sensitivity in both the original and validation cohorts.

Library preparation used the immunoSEQ multiplex PCR assay. In the original analysis: A statistical classification framework was built to diagnose cytomegalovirus status from the catalog of TCR beta chain sequences. Held by TCRdb, this immuneACCESS table contains in-frame sequences only and omits some clones. Under half of the omission traces to an unresolved V gene where checked; the cause of the rest is unknown. Clone size and the V and J calls come from that table; the DNA yielded D and trimming. This sample comprises 300,000 to 400,000 clones, more than 80% of them detected only once. The ten largest make up 0.8% to 0.85% of the sample.

The receptor was derived from a woman between 18 and 29 years old in good health and CMV-seronegative. Sequencing input: PBMCs. This chain joins TRBV7-9 to TRBJ2-3; 7 central bases correspond to TRBD2. DNA sequence: TGTGCCAGCAGCTTAGTGATCGCGGGAGCGAGAACAGATACGCAGTATTTT. This encodes CASSLVIAGARTDTQYF.